The text below deals with one TCR beta chain. The source of the sample is a study of brain T cells in children with intractable seizures. Germline assignment: CDR1 MNHEY and CDR2 SMNVEV (reference sequence). The CDR3 consists of 16 residues. Trimming removed 4 bases from V and 9 bases from J; junction bases left unmatched: 10. TCRdb's table, derived via immunoSEQ multiplex PCR, lists solely in-frame clones and lacks some. This sample has about 340,000 clones, with more than 85% found just once. Time point here: blood from clinic visit 5 months post-surgery; TSC patient then seizure free. The source material was peripheral blood, sampled 4 to 5 months after surgery. The TCR sequence derives from a boy under two years old with tuberous sclerosis and intractable seizures. This sequence joins TRBV27 and TRBJ2-1, with 12 bases lining up with TRBD2. CDR3 sequence reads: CASSYSSGRAPGEQFF. In DNA form, the CDR3 reads TGTGCCAGCAGTTACTCTAGCGGGAGGGCCCCTGGTGAGCAGTTCTTC.